This TCR beta chain was recovered during a study of beta chain features in type 1 diabetes. Broader study findings: Researchers could not determine here whether HLA type influences TCRB rearrangement. Reduced insertions and increased deletions marked VDJ junctions in type 1 diabetes patients.

Per germline, CDR1 SEHNR and CDR2 FQNEAQ (reference sequence). V lost 2 bases, J lost 12 bases, and 8 bases stayed unmatched. CDR3 length equals 13 residues. This clone was observed a few times. Its cognate antigen is unknown. Expressed TCRB transcripts were sequenced because the entire RNA isolate underwent reverse transcription. Clones were read by immunoSEQ multiplex PCR, and TCRdb kept only the in-frame ones, dropping some. The sample holds approximately 380,000 clones, approximately 15% seen once. One heparinised draw, averaging roughly 110 mL, was taken per donor. Staining for CD45RO/CCR7/CD25/CD127/CD95/CD27 allowed sorting of CD4+ naive, central memory, regulatory and stem cell-like memory cells.

This TCR was sampled from a woman younger than 30 in good health. The rearrangement joins TRBV7-9 to TRBJ2-5; 8 bases are a match to TRBD1. The sample consisted of naive CD4+ T cells from blood. The CDR3 reads CASSLLPQTGEYF. Here the CDR3 DNA reads TGTGCCAGCAGCTTACTACCTCAGACAGGGGAGTACTTC.